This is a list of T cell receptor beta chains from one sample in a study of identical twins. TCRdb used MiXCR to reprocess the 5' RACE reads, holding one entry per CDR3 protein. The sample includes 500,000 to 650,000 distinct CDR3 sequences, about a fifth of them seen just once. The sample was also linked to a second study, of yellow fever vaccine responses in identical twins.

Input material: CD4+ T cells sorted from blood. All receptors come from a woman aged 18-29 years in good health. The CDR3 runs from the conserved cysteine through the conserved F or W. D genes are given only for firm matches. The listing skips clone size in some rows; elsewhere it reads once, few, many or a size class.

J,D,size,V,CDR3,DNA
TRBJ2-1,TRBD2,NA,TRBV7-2,CASSLAGGSGRNEQFF,TGTGCCAGCAGCTTAGCGGGAGGTAGCGGGAGAAATGAGCAGTTCTTC
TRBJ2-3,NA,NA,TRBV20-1,CSARDPTLAPDTQYF,TGCAGTGCTAGAGACCCAACACTAGCTCCAGATACGCAGTATTTT
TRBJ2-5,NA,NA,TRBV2,CASRGVANKLPLPDQETQYF,TGTGCCAGCAGGGGGGTGGCAAATAAACTTCCCCTCCCGGATCAAGAGACCCAGTACTTC
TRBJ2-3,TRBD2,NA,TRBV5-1,CAGRKRGATDTQYF,TGCGCCGGCCGAAAGCGGGGGGCCACAGATACGCAGTATTTT
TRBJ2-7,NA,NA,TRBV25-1,CASSDRGRREQYF,TGTGCCAGCAGTGATAGGGGAAGGCGCGAGCAGTACTTC
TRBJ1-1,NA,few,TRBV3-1,CASSQWGTNTEAFF,TGTGCCAGCAGCCAGTGGGGGACGAACACTGAAGCTTTCTTT
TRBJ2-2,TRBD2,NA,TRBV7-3,CASSPHRGGVTGELFF,TGTGCCAGCAGCCCCCACCGGGGGGGGGTCACCGGGGAGCTGTTTTTT
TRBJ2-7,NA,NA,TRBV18,CASSPQGSGSSEQYF,TGTGCCAGCTCACCACAGGGATCGGGTTCGTCCGAGCAGTACTTC
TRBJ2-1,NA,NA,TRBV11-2,CASSLGTGGQGHEQFF,TGTGCCAGCAGCTTAGGTACCGGGGGGCAAGGCCATGAGCAGTTCTTC
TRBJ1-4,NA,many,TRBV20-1,CSAEVSTNEKLFF,TGCAGTGCCGAGGTCTCAACTAATGAAAAACTGTTTTTT
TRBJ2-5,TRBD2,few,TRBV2,CASKRNSGVRYIYQETQYF,TGTGCCAGCAAACGGAATAGCGGGGTCCGTTATATATATCAAGAGACCCAGTACTTC
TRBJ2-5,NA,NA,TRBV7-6,CASSLTRGQETQYF,TGTGCCAGCAGCTTAACTCGGGGTCAAGAGACCCAGTACTTC
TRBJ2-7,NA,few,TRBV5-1,CASTLHRGQGNYEQYF,TGCGCCAGCACCCTCCATCGCGGGCAGGGAAACTACGAGCAGTACTTC
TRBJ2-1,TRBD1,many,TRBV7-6,CASSLQGANEQFF,TGTGCCAGCAGCTTACAGGGGGCCAATGAGCAGTTCTTC
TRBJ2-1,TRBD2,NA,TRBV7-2,CASSPGLVTGEQFF,TGTGCCAGCAGTCCGGGACTAGTGACAGGTGAGCAGTTCTTC
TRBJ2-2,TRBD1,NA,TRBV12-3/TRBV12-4,CASTRDRANTGELFF,TGTGCCAGCACCCGGGACAGGGCCAACACCGGGGAGCTGTTTTTT
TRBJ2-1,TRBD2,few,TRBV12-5,CASGLGLAIHNEQFF,TGTGCTAGTGGTCTGGGACTAGCGATTCACAATGAGCAGTTCTTC
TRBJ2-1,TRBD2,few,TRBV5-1,CASEDREGLAGSHEQFF,TGCGCCAGCGAGGACAGGGAGGGACTAGCGGGATCGCATGAGCAGTTCTTC
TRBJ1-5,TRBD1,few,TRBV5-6,CASSSRDRETQPQHF,TGTGCCAGCAGCTCCCGGGACAGGGAGACTCAGCCCCAGCATTTT
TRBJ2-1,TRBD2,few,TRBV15,CATSRASGPYNEQFF,TGTGCCACCAGCAGAGCTAGCGGGCCATACAATGAGCAGTTCTTC
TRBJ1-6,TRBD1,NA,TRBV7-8,CASSPPPTGRSPLHF,TGTGCCAGCAGCCCCCCCCCGACAGGGCGGTCACCCCTCCACTTT
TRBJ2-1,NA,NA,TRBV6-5,CASSYGPRLAKPYNEQFF,TGTGCCAGCAGTTACGGCCCCCGGCTAGCGAAGCCCTACAATGAGCAGTTCTTC
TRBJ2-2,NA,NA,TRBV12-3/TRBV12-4,CASSLMDPFARNTGELFF,TGTGCCAGCAGCTTAATGGACCCATTCGCCAGGAACACCGGGGAGCTGTTTTTT
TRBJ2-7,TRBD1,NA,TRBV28,CASRPGGAIYEQYF,TGTGCCAGCAGGCCAGGGGGCGCAATCTACGAGCAGTACTTC
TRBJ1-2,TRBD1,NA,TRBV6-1,CASYRGANYGYTF,TGTGCCAGCTACAGGGGCGCTAACTATGGCTACACCTTC
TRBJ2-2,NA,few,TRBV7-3,CASSLPRGFTTGELFF,TGTGCCAGCAGCTTACCTAGGGGTTTTACCACCGGGGAGCTGTTTTTT
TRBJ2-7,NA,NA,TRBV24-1,CATSERLSYEQYF,TGTGCCACCTCGGAGCGGCTCTCCTACGAGCAGTACTTC